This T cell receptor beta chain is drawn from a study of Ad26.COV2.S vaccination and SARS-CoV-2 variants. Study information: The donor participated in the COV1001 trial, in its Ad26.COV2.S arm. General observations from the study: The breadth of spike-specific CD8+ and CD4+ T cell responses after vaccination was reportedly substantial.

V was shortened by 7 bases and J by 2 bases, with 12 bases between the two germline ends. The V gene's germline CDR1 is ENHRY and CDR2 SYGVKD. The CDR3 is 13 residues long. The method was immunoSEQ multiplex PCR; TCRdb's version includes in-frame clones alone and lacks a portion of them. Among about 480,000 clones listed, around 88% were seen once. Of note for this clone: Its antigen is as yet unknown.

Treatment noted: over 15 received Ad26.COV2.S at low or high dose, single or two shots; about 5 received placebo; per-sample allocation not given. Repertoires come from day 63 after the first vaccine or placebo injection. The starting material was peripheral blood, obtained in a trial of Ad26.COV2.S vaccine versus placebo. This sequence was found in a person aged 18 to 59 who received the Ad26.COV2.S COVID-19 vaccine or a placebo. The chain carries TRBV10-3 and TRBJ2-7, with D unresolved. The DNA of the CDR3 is TGTGCCATCACTGGGCGCCTCACCTACGAGCAGTACTTC. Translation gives CAITGRLTYEQYF.